These 27 T cell receptor beta chains were all obtained from the same sample, sequenced in a study of blood T cell repertoires in COVID-19. Only in-frame clones appear in the TCRdb table, and some are missing; sequencing was by immunoSEQ multiplex PCR. The sample holds about 92,000 clones, approximately 86% seen once. What was sequenced was peripheral blood. The receptors were sampled from a human donor in a cohort sampled during active COVID-19.

J is TRBJ2-3 and V is TRBV5-1, with 8 positions matching TRBD1. Germline CDR1 SGHRS, CDR2 YFSETQ. Trimming at V came to 4 bases and at J to 4 bases, leaving 5 bases not matched to a gene. There are 14 residues in the CDR3. The CDR3 loop is CASSPGGDSDTQYF. CDR3 nucleotide sequence: TGCGCCAGCAGCCCAGGGGGCGATTCAGATACGCAGTATTTT.

The V and J genes are TRBV3-1 (or the pseudogene TRBV3-2) and TRBJ2-3; 10 nucleotides agree with TRBD2. The ends lost 3 bases at V and 2 bases at J; junction bases unmatched: 11. From germline, CDR1 is LGHDT and CDR2 YNNKEL (reference sequence). The CDR3 totals 18 residues. As DNA, the CDR3 is TGTGCCAGCAGCCACGGGACTAGCGTTCCTCAATACACAGATACGCAGTATTTT. Its translation is CASSHGTSVPQYTDTQYF.

This sequence joins TRBV18 and TRBJ2-1; D might be TRBD2 (5 bases). The CDR3 runs 16 residues. Trimming left V 5 bases short and J 0 bases short, with 14 bases between. Germline-derived CDR1 and CDR2 are KGHSH and LQKENI. The CDR3 region is CASSYATGSSYNEQFF. The CDR3 DNA sequence: TGTGCCAGCTCATACGCGACGGGGAGCTCCTACAATGAGCAGTTCTTC.

V and J are TRBV6-5 and TRBJ2-7; 8 bases map to TRBD1. This CDR3 contains 13 residues. The ends lost 10 bases at V and 1 base at J; junction bases unmatched: 6. The germline V gene encodes CDR1 MNHEY and CDR2 SVGAGI. As DNA, the CDR3 is TGTGCCACCAGGACAGGGAGTTCCTACGAGCAGTACTTC. Its translation is CATRTGSSYEQYF.

This chain uses TRBV9 with TRBJ2-2, with D tentatively TRBD1 (5 bases). Germline assignment: CDR1 SGDLS and CDR2 YYNGEE. Between the trimmed V and J ends, which lost 2 bases and 2 bases, there was a span of 13 bases. The CDR3 is made up of 16 amino acids. The CDR3 here is CASSVQDSANTGELFF. CDR3 DNA: TGTGCCAGCAGCGTCCAAGACAGTGCTAACACCGGGGAGCTGTTTTTT.

The chain carries TRBV19 and TRBJ1-2, with TRBD1 identical over 7 bases. Germline V gives CDR1 LNHDA, CDR2 SQIVND (reference sequence). The CDR3 extends over 14 amino acids. Trimming cost V 7 bases and J 7 bases; bases outside gene matches: 12. The CDR3 sequence is CASKQGPTLAGYTF. In nucleotides, the CDR3 is TGTGCCAGTAAACAGGGGCCTACCCTTGCTGGCTACACCTTC.

The V call is TRBV5-1, the J call TRBJ2-1, with D possibly matching TRBD1 (6 bases). Germline-derived CDR1 and CDR2 are SGHRS and YFSETQ. This CDR3 spans 13 amino acids. Trimming removed 4 bases at V and 3 bases at J, with 8 bases between. The CDR3 sequence: CASSPQGYNEQFF. The DNA of the CDR3 is TGCGCCAGCAGCCCACAGGGCTACAATGAGCAGTTCTTC.

The rearrangement joins TRBV6-1 to TRBJ1-4; 7 nucleotides align to TRBD1. Germline CDR1 and CDR2: MNHNS and SASEGT. The V gene end was trimmed by 1 base and the J gene end by 2 bases; junction bases not matched to a gene: 4. The CDR3 totals 16 residues. The CDR3 protein is CASSEGQTGTNEKLFF. CDR3 DNA: TGTGCCAGCAGTGAAGGACAGACAGGGACTAATGAAAAACTGTTTTTT.

The chain carries TRBV19 and TRBJ2-3; TRBD2 agrees at 7 bases. Germline V gene data show CDR1 as LNHDA and CDR2 as SQIVND (reference sequence). The V and J ends lost 4 bases and 2 bases, in that order; junction bases with no gene match: 12. There are 17 residues in the CDR3. The CDR3 region has the DNA TGTGCCAGTAGTAATCCCCGGGGTAGCGGGCCCACAGATACGCAGTATTTT. This sequence encodes CASSNPRGSGPTDTQYF. The full variable domain, in which reference TRBV19 and TRBJ2-3 provide the parts outside the CDR3, is DGGITQSPKYLFRKEGQNVTLSCEQNLNHDAMYWYRQDPGQGLRLIYYSQIVNDFQKGDIAEGYSVSREKKESFPLTVTSAQKNPTAFYLCASSNPRGSGPTDTQYFGPGTRLTVL.

The chain joins TRBV29-1 to TRBJ2-7; 7 nucleotides agree with TRBD2. This CDR3 contains 14 residues. The germline V gene encodes CDR1 SQVTM and CDR2 ANQGSEA. V was clipped by 1 base and J by 6 bases; unmatched bases: 9. CDR3 nucleotides: TGCAGCGTTGAAGGCGGGCAGGGAGGGAGCGAGCAGTACTTC. This codes for CSVEGGQGGSEQYF.

This clone showed up just once. The CDR3 nucleotides read TGTGCCAGCAGCCAAGAGACCCGGGACAGGGGGTACACCGGGGAGCTGTTTTTT. Its protein is CASSQETRDRGYTGELFF. The chain uses TRBV14 and TRBJ2-2; 11 bases are a match to TRBD1. Germline V gives CDR1 SGHDN, CDR2 FVKESK. This CDR3 is 18 amino acids long. V dropped 0 bases and J dropped 3; count of bases not matched to a gene: 6.

The chain uses TRBV11-1 and TRBJ1-4; D gene unclear. The CDR3 covers 15 residues. The germline V gene encodes CDR1 SGHAT and CDR2 FQDESV (reference sequence). Deletions cut 5 bases from V and 8 bases from J, with 18 bases between. This CDR3 reads CASSRASGRREKLFF. CDR3 sequence (DNA): TGTGCCAGCAGCCGAGCAAGCGGCAGACGAGAAAAACTGTTTTTT.

The V call is TRBV7-9, the J call TRBJ2-1; the match to TRBD2 covers 8 bases. This CDR3 contains 14 residues. Germline CDR1 is SEHNR and CDR2 is FQNEAQ (reference sequence). V trimming: 5 bases; J trimming: 10 bases; junction bases outside the gene matches: 10. DNA for the CDR3: TGTGCCAGCAGCGATCCCGGGGGGGCGAAGGAGCAGTTCTTC. Amino acid sequence: CASSDPGGAKEQFF.

The chain links TRBV10-3 to TRBJ1-5; 12 nucleotides agree with TRBD1. This CDR3 is built from 14 residues. The V gene's germline CDR1 is ENHRY and CDR2 SYGVKD. J lost 7 bases, V lost 6 bases, and 4 bases had no gene match. The CDR3, as DNA: TGTGCCATCAGGGGACAGGGGGCAGGGCAGCCCCAGCATTTT. Its translation: CAIRGQGAGQPQHF.

The chain has TRBV30 and TRBJ1-4, with D possibly matching TRBD1 (5 bases). Germline V gene data show CDR1 as GTSNPN and CDR2 as SVGIG (reference sequence). V lost 3 bases and J lost 12, with 17 bases in between. The length of the CDR3 is 13 residues. This CDR3 is CAWRRGTLGELFF. CDR3 bases: TGTGCCTGGAGGCGGGGCACTTTGGGGGAACTGTTTTTT.

This clone was seen only a few times. The V call is TRBV3-1 (or the pseudogene TRBV3-2), the J call TRBJ1-5, with 7 positions matching TRBD1. From germline, CDR1 is LGHDT and CDR2 YNNKEL (reference sequence). J was trimmed by 2 bases and V by 3 bases; bases with no gene match: 7. CDR3 length equals 16 residues. CDR3 region: CASSQDYRGGNQPQHF. CDR3 nucleotide sequence: TGTGCCAGCAGCCAGGACTACAGGGGCGGCAATCAGCCCCAGCATTTT.

The chain employs TRBV19 and TRBJ1-5; the D gene is possibly TRBD1 (5 bases). Germline V gene sequence: CDR1 LNHDA, CDR2 SQIVND (reference sequence). The CDR3 has 15 amino acids. With 7 bases removed from V and 2 bases from J, the gap between germline ends came to 15 bases. The CDR3 DNA is TGTGCCAGTACCGGGACTGGAGGGGGCAATCAGCCCCAGCATTTT. Its translation is CASTGTGGGNQPQHF.

The chain has TRBV28 and TRBJ1-2; D not certain. The germline CDR1 and CDR2 sequences are MDHEN and SYDVKM. The CDR3 is 13 residues long. V lost 5 bases, J lost 2 bases, and 9 bases lay in between. The CDR3 spells CASSPPINYGYTF. As DNA, the CDR3 is TGTGCCAGCAGTCCCCCTATCAACTATGGCTACACCTTC.

The chain recombines TRBV4-1 with TRBJ1-5, with D perhaps TRBD1 (6 bases). The CDR3 totals 16 residues. V was cut by 1 base and J by 9 bases, with 19 bases left in between. CDR1 MGHRA and CDR2 YSYEKL come from the germline V gene. As DNA, the CDR3 is TGCGCCAGCAGCCAAGGCGAGGACAGCGGGAGGGGGCCCCAGCATTTT. This sequence encodes CASSQGEDSGRGPQHF.

The chain carries TRBV11-3 and TRBJ2-2; no firm D call. The CDR3 has 11 amino acids. Trimming shortened V by 5 bases and J by 6 bases, and 4 bases separated the two germline ends. Germline-derived CDR1 and CDR2 are SGHNT and YENEEA. For the CDR3, the DNA is TGTGCCAGCAGCCGTCCCGGGGAGCTGTTTTTT. This encodes CASSRPGELFF.

CDR3 protein: CASSLGSSGANVLTF. The DNA for the CDR3 is TGTGCCAGCAGCTTAGGGAGCTCTGGGGCCAACGTCCTGACTTTC. The gene calls are TRBV7-8 and TRBJ2-6; no clear D gene. Germline V CDR1 and CDR2: SGHVS, FQNEAQ. The CDR3 contains 15 residues. With 1 base removed from V and 0 bases from J, the gap between germline ends came to 4 bases.

The chain has TRBV29-1 and TRBJ2-1; 9 bases map to TRBD2. The length of the CDR3 is 12 residues. Germline V gives CDR1 SQVTM, CDR2 ANQGSEA. J was trimmed by 12 bases and V by 1 base; bases with no gene match: 4. CDR3 in DNA: TGCAGCGTTGAAGCTAGCGGGAACGGGCAGTTCTTC. It yields the protein CSVEASGNGQFF.

The chain couples TRBV6-1 to TRBJ2-3, with D tentatively TRBD2 (6 bases). Trimming stripped 2 bases from V and 6 bases from J, with 6 bases between. This CDR3 is 12 amino acids long. Germline V gene data show CDR1 as MNHNS and CDR2 as SASEGT. CDR3 protein: CASSEREDTQYF. Here the CDR3 DNA reads TGTGCCAGCAGTGAACGGGAGGATACGCAGTATTTT.

The chain links TRBV9 to TRBJ2-2, with D possibly matching TRBD2 (6 bases). The CDR3 extends over 15 amino acids. V was trimmed by 3 bases and J by 1 base, leaving 10 bases between them. The V gene's germline CDR1 is SGDLS and CDR2 YYNGEE. The CDR3 DNA reads as TGTGCCAGCAGCGCGGGACTCTTGAACACCGGGGAGCTGTTTTTT. Amino acids: CASSAGLLNTGELFF.

This clone was detected many times. The chain joins TRBV11-2 to TRBJ2-7; 8 positions agree with TRBD2. V dropped 5 bases and J dropped 2; count of bases not matched to a gene: 8. CDR1 and CDR2 from the germline V gene are SGHAT and FQNNGV. The CDR3 consists of 15 residues. The CDR3 here is CASSPRSGDTYEQYF. CDR3 nucleotide sequence: TGTGCCAGCAGCCCCCGTAGCGGGGACACCTACGAGCAGTACTTC.

The chain has TRBV24-1 and TRBJ2-1; 11 positions agree with TRBD2. This CDR3 contains 16 residues. The germline gives CDR1 KGHDR, CDR2 SFDVKD. V was pared by 3 bases and J by 6 bases, with 6 bases of the junction left unmatched. Here the CDR3 DNA reads TGTGCCACCAGTGATACCGGGACTAGCGGTCCCAATGAGCAGTTCTTC. Its protein is CATSDTGTSGPNEQFF.

This clone was found a few times. The chain couples TRBV19 to TRBJ1-2; D might be TRBD1 (6 bases). Trimming removed 7 bases at V and 8 bases at J, with 17 bases between. Per germline, CDR1 LNHDA and CDR2 SQIVND (reference sequence). The CDR3 extends over 13 amino acids. The CDR3 protein is CASTPAGVWGYTF. The CDR3 DNA is TGTGCCAGTACTCCGGCAGGGGTATGGGGCTACACCTTC.